The 27 T cell receptor beta chains below come from one sample, sequenced in a study of CD4 and CD8 cells across lung adenocarcinoma regions. A single record per CDR3 protein comes from TCRdb applying MiXCR to the PCR reads. The sample holds 5,000 or so distinct CDR3 sequences, 50% seen once. What was sequenced was CD4+ T cells from the margin of a lung tumor. The source of these receptors is a male donor with lung adenocarcinoma. The CD4 and CD8 labels of this study may be unreliable.

This clonotype is large by share. The V call is TRBV10-1, the J call TRBJ2-1, with TRBD1 matching 7 bases. The DNA matches TRBJ2-7 better at its end, which makes the J call doubtful. Germline V gives CDR1 WNHNN, CDR2 SYGVQD (reference sequence). CDR3 length: 14 amino acids. This CDR3 reads CASSEGGEGYEQYF. Here the CDR3 DNA reads TGCGCCAGCAGTGAAGGGGGCGAAGGCTACGAGCAGTACTTC.

The CDR3 loop is CASSPAGELFF. The CDR3 DNA reads TGTGCCAGCAGTCCGGCCGGGGAGCTGTTTTTT. The V and J genes are TRBV27 and TRBJ2-2; D gene unclear. Germline CDR1 reads MNHEY; CDR2 reads SMNVEV (reference sequence). The CDR3 contains 11 residues. V lost 5 bases and J lost 6, with 4 bases in between.

The chain combines TRBV10-3 with TRBJ2-5; possibly TRBD1 or TRBD2 for D (6 bases each). Germline-derived CDR1 and CDR2 are ENHRY and SYGVKD. Trimming shortened V by 6 bases and J by 4 bases, and 24 bases separated the two germline ends. The CDR3 runs to 17 residues. The CDR3 region has the DNA TGTGCCATCAGGGCGGGGCGTGGGGGGCGTGGCACAGAGACCCAGTACTTC. Its protein product is CAIRAGRGGRGTETQYF.

In this sample, this clonotype is medium-sized (0.01 to 0.1%). The chain is built from TRBV27 and TRBJ2-1; D gene ambiguous. V lost 6 bases and J lost 6, with 12 bases in between. Looked up from germline, CDR1 is MNHEY and CDR2 is SMNVEV (reference sequence). CDR3 size: 13 residues. The CDR3 DNA is TGTGCCAGCAGACGCCATATTGGCAATGAGCAGTTCTTC. Translation gives CASRRHIGNEQFF.

This rearrangement joins TRBV7-6 to TRBJ1-2; D perhaps matches TRBD1 (5 bases). Per germline, CDR1 SGHVS and CDR2 FNYEAQ. The germline V and J ends were trimmed by 0 bases and 3 bases, with 5 bases remaining between them. CDR3 length: 13 amino acids. This CDR3 reads CASSLAGDYGYTF. CDR3 nucleotide sequence: TGTGCCAGCAGCTTAGCAGGGGACTATGGCTACACCTTC.

The J gene is TRBJ2-5, the V gene TRBV10-3; D is unresolved. The CDR3 extends over 12 amino acids. Germline CDR1 ENHRY, CDR2 SYGVKD. The ends were cut back, 9 bases at V and 1 base at J, with 9 bases in the middle. CDR3 in DNA: TGTGCCATTCTACAGTTCCAAGAGACCCAGTACTTC. Protein: CAILQFQETQYF.

This chain uses TRBV10-3 with TRBJ2-1; 12 bases agree with TRBD2. The CDR3 spans 13 residues. Germline CDR1 and CDR2: ENHRY and SYGVKD. With 10 bases clipped from V and 7 bases from J, the junction kept 5 bases outside the gene matches. CDR3 region: CATRLAGVNEQFF. The CDR3 nucleotides are TGTGCCACCAGACTAGCGGGAGTAAATGAGCAGTTCTTC.

The chain is built from TRBV6-5 and TRBJ2-1; 8 bases agree with TRBD1. The J call could be wrong; TRBJ2-7 is a better fit for the DNA end. The CDR3 extends over 15 amino acids. Germline CDR1 reads MNHEY; CDR2 reads SVGAGI. In DNA form, the CDR3 reads TGTGCCAGCCAGTTCGACAGGGGAAACTCCTACGAGCAGTACTTC. Protein sequence: CASQFDRGNSYEQYF.

This clonotype ranks as medium-sized (0.01 to 0.1%). The chain couples TRBV10-3 to TRBJ2-1, with D uncertain. V lost 5 bases and J lost 7, with 15 bases in between. Germline V lookup: CDR1 ENHRY, CDR2 SYGVKD. The length of the CDR3 is 14 residues. The DNA of the CDR3 is TGTGCCATCAGTTTCGGTATAGAGTCTAATGAGCAGTTCTTC. This gives the protein CAISFGIESNEQFF.

V is TRBV12-3 or TRBV12-4 and J is TRBJ2-2, with 7 positions matching TRBD2. The length of the CDR3 is 16 residues. V was pared by 2 bases and J by 6 bases, with 9 bases of the junction left unmatched. The CDR3 spells CASSLIRGSGAGELFF. The CDR3 nucleotides read TGTGCCAGCAGTTTAATTCGCGGGAGTGGAGCCGGGGAGCTGTTTTTT.

The chain has TRBV10-2 and TRBJ2-3; D gene uncertain. The V gene's germline CDR1 is WSHSY and CDR2 SAAADI. V lost 7 bases to trimming and J lost 11 bases, with 13 bases between them. The length of the CDR3 is 11 residues. The CDR3 spells CASMPKQMQYF. CDR3 sequence (DNA): TGCGCCAGCATGCCGAAACAGATGCAGTATTTT.

This clonotype is medium-sized within its sample. This sequence joins TRBV6-1 and TRBJ2-7; perhaps D is TRBD1 or TRBD2 (5 bases each). The CDR3 is 14 residues long. With 6 bases removed from V and 0 bases from J, the gap between germline ends came to 12 bases. Germline CDR1 reads MNHNS; CDR2 reads SASEGT. For the CDR3, the DNA is TGTGCCAGCAGGCCGGGACGGAACTCCTACGAGCAGTACTTC. This translates into CASRPGRNSYEQYF.

This clonotype is labeled medium-sized. The chain recombines TRBV6-5 with TRBJ2-6; D gene unclear. The CDR3 runs 15 residues. Between the trimmed V and J ends, which lost 2 bases and 0 bases, there was a span of 5 bases. The germline V gene has CDR1 MNHEY and CDR2 SVGAGI. CDR3 protein: CASSYGISGANVLTF. As DNA, the CDR3 is TGTGCCAGCAGTTACGGTATCTCTGGGGCCAACGTCCTGACTTTC.

A few counts support this clonotype. V and J are TRBV20-1 and TRBJ1-1; D gene ambiguous. V gave up 6 bases and J gave up 1 base, with 9 bases separating them. Germline V gene lookup returns CDR1 DFQATT and CDR2 SNEGSKA (reference sequence). The CDR3 runs 12 residues. The CDR3 nucleotides read TGCAGTGCAAGGGTGGGGAACACTGAAGCTTTCTTT. This translates into CSARVGNTEAFF.

The chain combines TRBV6-1 with TRBJ2-3; a weak D match, TRBD1 (9 bases). Germline V gene lookup returns CDR1 MNHNS and CDR2 SASEGT. The ends were cut back, 8 bases at V and 3 bases at J, with 18 bases in the middle. This CDR3 is built from 15 residues. The CDR3 sequence: CASRGGDRETDTQYF. The CDR3 DNA reads as TGTGCCAGCCGGGGGGGGGACAGGGAAACAGATACGCAGTATTTT.

As regards this clonotype: A much larger clone differs by one base, so this may be a read error. The CDR3 does not close with the conserved phenylalanine or tryptophan, likely indicating a read error. The V and J genes are TRBV6-1 and TRBJ1-2; D perhaps matches TRBD1 (5 bases). The CDR3 runs to 13 residues. V was cut by 8 bases and J by 6 bases, with 16 bases left in between. CDR1 and CDR2 from the germline V gene are MNHNS and SASEGT. CDR3 residues: CASDFRVRHGYTL. Here the CDR3 DNA reads TGTGCCAGCGACTTCAGGGTTAGGCATGGCTACACCCTC.

The chain couples TRBV7-2 to TRBJ2-7; D is perhaps TRBD1 or TRBD2 (5 bases each). In germline, CDR1 is SGHTA, CDR2 FQGNSA. V lost 3 bases and J lost 2, with 11 bases in between. The CDR3 has 14 residues. The CDR3 loop reads CASSFTVGPYEQYF. The DNA of the CDR3 is TGTGCCAGCAGCTTCACTGTGGGACCCTACGAGCAGTACTTC.

J is TRBJ2-1 and V is TRBV4-1, with 11 bases lining up with TRBD2. Near its end, the DNA agrees better with TRBJ2-5, so the J call may be wrong. The CDR3 loop spans 18 amino acids. Germline V lookup: CDR1 MGHRA, CDR2 YSYEKL. CDR3: CASSQDGTSGRGVETQYF. Written as DNA, the CDR3 is TGCGCCAGCAGCCAAGATGGAACTAGCGGGAGAGGGGTGGAGACCCAGTACTTC.

This clonotype was seen more than once but under ten times. The rearrangement joins TRBV6-5 to TRBJ2-6, with a possible D match to TRBD2 (5 bases). The germline CDR1 and CDR2 sequences are MNHEY and SVGAGI. V was clipped by 0 bases and J by 0 bases, with 18 bases between them. This CDR3 spans 20 amino acids. The DNA for the CDR3 is TGTGCCAGCAGTTACTCTGTGGGAGCGAAGGGTAGCTCTGGGGCCAACGTCCTGACTTTC. It translates to CASSYSVGAKGSSGANVLTF.

A note on this clonotype: The junction and the germline gene differ at one end; a read error may be behind it. This rearrangement joins TRBV10-1 to TRBJ2-5; D tentatively reads TRBD1 or TRBD2 (6 bases each). CDR1 and CDR2 (germline): WNHNN, SYGVQD (reference sequence). The CDR3 consists of 16 residues. This chain's CDR3 is CASRRLGGRGQETQYF. In DNA form, the CDR3 reads TGCGCCAGCAGGCGGCTGGGGGGCCGTGGCCAAGAGACGCAGTATTTC.

This clonotype was detected a few times. This chain uses TRBV11-2 with TRBJ2-3; 9 bases are a match to TRBD2. CDR1 SGHAT and CDR2 FQNNGV come from the germline V gene. J lost 6 bases, V lost 4 bases, and 11 bases had no gene match. CDR3 length equals 16 residues. DNA for the CDR3: TGTGCCAGCAGCTCCACGGCGGGGGGGGTCGGTGATACGCAGTATTTT. The encoded protein is CASSSTAGGVGDTQYF.

This clonotype is judged medium-sized (0.01 to 0.1%). This chain uses TRBV6-5 with TRBJ1-1; 8 bases align to TRBD1. CDR3 size: 15 residues. CDR1 is MNHEY and CDR2 is SVGAGI in the germline V gene. The junction had 4 bases not matched to a gene; V was cut back by 3 bases and J by 1 base. Here the CDR3 DNA reads TGTGCCAGCAGTTATTCCGGGACAGGGAACACTGAAGCTTTCTTT. Its translation is CASSYSGTGNTEAFF.

For the CDR3, the DNA is TGTGCCAGCAGCGTACAGGGTTCGCGAGCTTTCTTT. This gives the protein CASSVQGSRAFF. This chain uses TRBV7-2 with TRBJ1-1; maybe TRBD1 (6 bases). This CDR3 spans 12 amino acids. The germline V and J ends were trimmed by 5 bases and 10 bases, with 14 bases remaining between them. CDR1 is SGHTA and CDR2 is FQGNSA in the germline V gene.

By sample fraction, this clonotype is medium-sized. This sequence joins TRBV6-5 and TRBJ2-5, with 11 bases that match TRBD2. The CDR3 covers 14 residues. Germline assignment: CDR1 MNHEY and CDR2 SVGAGI. V lost 5 bases and J lost 4; bases outside the gene matches: 3. The CDR3 DNA sequence: TGTGCCAGCAGTGTACTAGCGGGAGCAGAGACCCAGTACTTC. Amino acids: CASSVLAGAETQYF.

As concerns this clonotype: At one of its ends the junction is not consistent with the germline gene, which may arise from a read error. The rearrangement links TRBV6-8 to TRBJ2-3; D might be TRBD1 or TRBD2, each matching 5 bases. From germline, CDR1 is MNHGY and CDR2 SAAAGT. CDR3 length: 14 amino acids. The CDR3 DNA sequence: TGTGCCGTATCGGGGCTGCCAGCCTACGATACTCAGTATTTC. As protein: CAVSGLPAYDTQYF.

CDR3: CATSSGGAYEQYF. The CDR3 nucleotides are TGTGCCACCTCCAGTGGGGGGGCATACGAGCAGTACTTC. This chain links TRBV6-1 with TRBJ2-1; D is perhaps TRBD2 (7 bases). The J call may be incorrect, as the DNA end agrees better with TRBJ2-7. The CDR3 runs 13 residues. Germline V gene lookup returns CDR1 MNHNS and CDR2 SASEGT.

This clonotype is medium-sized in the sample. The chain recombines TRBV6-5 with TRBJ2-4; D unclear. The CDR3 length is 16 residues. V lost 0 bases, J lost 2 bases, and 11 bases lay in between. Germline V gene data show CDR1 as MNHEY and CDR2 as SVGAGI. The DNA for the CDR3 is TGTGCCAGCAGTTACTCGAAAACGGGCTCCAAAAACATTCAGTACTTC. Protein: CASSYSKTGSKNIQYF.